The T cell receptor beta chain described here comes from a study of regulatory T cells in long-lasting Graves disease. Looking at the study overall: Disease was considered persistent Graves' disease after over 5 years of antithyroid drugs (with positive TSH receptor antibodies).

In its sample, this clonotype was seen many times. Its specificity is not known. General observations from the study: TCR diversity was lower in persistent Graves' patients (versus newly diagnosed ones). Relative to new patients (around 1,000), persistent patients exhibited greater sharing of public clonotypes (approximately 3,000).

The time point: persistent/refractory GD, antithyroid drugs over 5 years with positive TRAb. PBMCs provided the RNA from which the TCR library was made. Combining iRepertoire HTBI primers with Arm-PCR of CDR3 regions, the authors built TCR beta libraries. Each CDR3 protein is one row after TCRdb ran MiXCR on the multiplex PCR reads. The table includes around 460,000 distinct CDR3 sequences, approximately 23% detected once. The receptor was isolated from a female donor with Graves disease. The sequenced sample was peripheral blood mononuclear cells (PBMCs), obtained when the disease was refractory, from a patient treated with antithyroid drugs.

Here the CDR3 reads CASSLSGTDYEQYF. The CDR3 bases are TGTGCCAGCAGTTTATCGGGGACAGACTACGAGCAGTACTTC. V gene TRBV28 combines with J gene TRBJ2-7; 7 bases fit TRBD1. V lost 1 base and J lost 3; bases outside the gene matches: 3. Germline V gene data show CDR1 as MDHEN and CDR2 as SYDVKM. The CDR3 is 14 residues long.